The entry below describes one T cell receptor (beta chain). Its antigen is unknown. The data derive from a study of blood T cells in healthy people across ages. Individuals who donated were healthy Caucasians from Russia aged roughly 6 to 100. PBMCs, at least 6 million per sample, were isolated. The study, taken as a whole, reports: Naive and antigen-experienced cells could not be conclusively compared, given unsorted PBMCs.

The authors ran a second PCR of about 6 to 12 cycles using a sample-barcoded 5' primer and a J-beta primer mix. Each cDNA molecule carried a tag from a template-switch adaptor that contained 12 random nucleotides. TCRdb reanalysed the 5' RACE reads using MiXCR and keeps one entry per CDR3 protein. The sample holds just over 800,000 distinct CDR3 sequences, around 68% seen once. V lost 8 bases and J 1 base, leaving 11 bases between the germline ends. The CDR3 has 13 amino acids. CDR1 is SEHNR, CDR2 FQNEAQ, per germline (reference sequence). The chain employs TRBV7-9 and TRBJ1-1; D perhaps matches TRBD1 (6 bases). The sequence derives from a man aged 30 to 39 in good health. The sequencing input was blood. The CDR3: CASVRGPNTEAFF. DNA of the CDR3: TGTGCCAGCGTCAGGGGACCGAACACTGAAGCTTTCTTT. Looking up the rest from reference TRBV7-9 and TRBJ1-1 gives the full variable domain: DTGVSQNPRHKITKRGQNVTFRCDPISEHNRLYWYRQTLGQGPEFLTYFQNEAQLEKSRLLSDRFSAERPKGSFSTLEIQRTEQGDSAMYLCASVRGPNTEAFFGQGTRLTVV.